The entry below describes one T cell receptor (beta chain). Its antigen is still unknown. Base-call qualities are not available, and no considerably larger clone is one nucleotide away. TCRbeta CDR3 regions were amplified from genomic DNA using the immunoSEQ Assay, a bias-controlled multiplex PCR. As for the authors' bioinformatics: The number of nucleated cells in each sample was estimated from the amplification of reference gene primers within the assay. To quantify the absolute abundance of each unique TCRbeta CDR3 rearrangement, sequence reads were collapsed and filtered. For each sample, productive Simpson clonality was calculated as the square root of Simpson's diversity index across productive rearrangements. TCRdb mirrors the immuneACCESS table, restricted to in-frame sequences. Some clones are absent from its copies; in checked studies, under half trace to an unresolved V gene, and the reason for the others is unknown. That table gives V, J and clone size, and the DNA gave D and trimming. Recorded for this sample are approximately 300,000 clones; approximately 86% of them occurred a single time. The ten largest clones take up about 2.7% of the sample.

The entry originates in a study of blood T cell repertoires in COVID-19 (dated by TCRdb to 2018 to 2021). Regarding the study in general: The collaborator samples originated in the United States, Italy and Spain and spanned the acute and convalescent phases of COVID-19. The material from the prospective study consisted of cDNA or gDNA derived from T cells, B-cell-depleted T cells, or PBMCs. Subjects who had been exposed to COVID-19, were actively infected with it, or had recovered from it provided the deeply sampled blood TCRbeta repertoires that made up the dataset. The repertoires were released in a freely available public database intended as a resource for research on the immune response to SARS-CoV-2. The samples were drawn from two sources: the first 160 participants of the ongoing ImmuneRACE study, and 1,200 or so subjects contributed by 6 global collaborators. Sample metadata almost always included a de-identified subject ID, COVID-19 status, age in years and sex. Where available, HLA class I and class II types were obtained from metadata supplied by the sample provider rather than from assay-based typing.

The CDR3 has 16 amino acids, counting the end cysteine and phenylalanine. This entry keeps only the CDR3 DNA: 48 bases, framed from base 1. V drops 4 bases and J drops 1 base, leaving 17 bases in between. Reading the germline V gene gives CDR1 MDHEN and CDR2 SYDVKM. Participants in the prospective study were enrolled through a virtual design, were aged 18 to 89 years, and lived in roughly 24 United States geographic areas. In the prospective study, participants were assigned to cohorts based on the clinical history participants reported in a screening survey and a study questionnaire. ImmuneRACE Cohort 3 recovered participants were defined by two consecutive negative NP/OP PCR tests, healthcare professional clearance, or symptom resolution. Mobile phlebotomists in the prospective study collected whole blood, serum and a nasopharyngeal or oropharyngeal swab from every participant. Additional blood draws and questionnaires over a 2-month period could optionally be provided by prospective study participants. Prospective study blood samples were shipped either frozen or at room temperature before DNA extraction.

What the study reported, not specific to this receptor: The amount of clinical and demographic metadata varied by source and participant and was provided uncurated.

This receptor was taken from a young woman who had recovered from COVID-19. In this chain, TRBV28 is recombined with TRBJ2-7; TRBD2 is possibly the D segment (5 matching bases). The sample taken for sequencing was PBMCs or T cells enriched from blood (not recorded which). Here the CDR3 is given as CASSSPRTGVSYEQYF. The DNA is TGTGCCAGCAGTTCCCCGAGGACTGGGGTATCCTACGAGCAGTACTTC.